The text below deals with one T cell receptor beta chain. The specificity of this receptor is unknown. No much larger clone is present one base from it, and per-base qualities are unavailable. Using the deep immunoSEQ assay, TCR CDR3 regions were amplified from genomic DNA by multiplex PCR. Extracted genomic DNA from each cell subset was distributed evenly across all wells of several immunoSEQ 96-well plates, and each plate was treated as a replicate. For sorted subsets, around 200 ng genomic DNA, equal to tens of thousands of T cell genomes, was loaded into each replicate PCR. Purified libraries were measured with a Qubit 3.0 fluorometer, size-checked on a Bioanalyzer 2100, and measured again with the KAPA Library Quantification kit. Each immunoSEQ 96-well plate was sequenced on its own single-read 150-cycle Illumina NextSeq 550 flow cell. On the study's bioinformatics: Because the immunoSEQ output included only junctional sequences and no quality scores, the filtering could not be the same as the filtering used for full-length reads. To assign V/J genes and CDR3, sequences were annotated against IMGT germline references using PyIR, a Python wrapper for IgBLAST v1.9. Reads with weak V/J assignments (E-value above 1e-6), missing CDR3, stop codons, out-of-frame junctions, or ambiguous translated residues were removed. V3J clonotypes were defined as sequences sharing an identical inferred V gene, J gene, and CDR3 amino acid sequence. Percentage overlap between repertoires was calculated by dividing the number of shared unique clonotypes by the size of the smaller repertoire. Three approaches were used to assess repertoire richness: RTK rarefaction, the Chao1 estimator, and Recon v2.1 estimates of unobserved clonotypes. OLGA was used to compute generation probabilities for all TCRbeta clonotypes that the gDNA method yielded from a few donors. TCRdb carries this immuneACCESS record with in-frame sequences only. Its versions omit some clonotypes, under half of them owing to an unresolved V gene in the studies checked, with the rest unexplained. V, J and clone size derive from that table, while D and trimming were established from the DNA sequence. The sample contains fewer than 1 million clones, 96% of them found a single time. In total, the top ten clones hold under 0.25% of the sample.

CD8 naive samples consisted of CD45RO-negative cells that were positively selected for CCR7, yielding a CD45RA+CCR7+ population without TemRA cells. Healthy HIV-negative adults with no recently reported acute infections or vaccinations were included as donors. All donors were Caucasian adults living in Nashville, Tennessee, USA. After blood collection by leukapheresis, PBMCs were isolated using Ficoll-Histopaque density gradient centrifugation and then cryopreserved in the vapor phase of liquid nitrogen. Analytical flow cytometry was used to check the purity and quantity of each magnetically sorted T cell population. Each sorted fraction had its genomic DNA isolated and then quantified by UV absorbance on a Nanodrop 2000c. The CDR3 goes from the cysteine to the phenylalanine over 11 residues. The DNA shown is the 33-base CDR3, in frame from base 1. The germline V gene (reference sequence) sets CDR1 to SEHNR and CDR2 to FQNEAQ. V lost 11 bases and J lost 1 base; the stretch between them is 6 bases long.

These data originate in a study of shared clonotypes between healthy human individuals (TCRdb year 2020). Context from the whole study: A few men and a couple of women, aged 18 to 49 years, made up the cohort. For each donor, three plates each were used for CD4 naive and CD4 memory, two plates were used for CD8 naive, and one plate was used for CD8 memory. To estimate repertoire size and how much clonotype sharing occurs between individuals, the study deeply sequenced the blood TCR repertoires of a handful of healthy adults. To increase sequencing depth and limit assay-specific biases, TCR repertoire library preparation and sequencing were carried out by different laboratories using diverse techniques. Per donor, leukapheresis produced somewhere between about 0.94 and 9.5 billion PBMCs.

The paper's findings and limits, for the study overall: Incomplete sequencing was indicated by rarefaction of sorted-subset datasets, despite the large sequencing depth. Compared with non-shared clonotypes, clonotypes shared by all four sorted-subset donors had higher generation probabilities. Based on pairwise subsampling, the degree of clonotype sharing among donors was expected to be affected by sequencing depth. Sampling was limited to blood, and TCR repertoires in tissue likely differ from TCR repertoires in blood. Sharing across several donors was observed for roughly 5% of naive CD4, over 3% of naive CD8, over 2% of memory CD4, and roughly 0.43% of memory CD8 clonotypes. The genetic and exposure-history diversity represented was limited by the small number of donors. Estimated clonotype richness was generally larger for naive than for memory subsets.

This clonotype was obtained from a man aged 25-45 years in good health. The sequenced material came from naive CD8+ T cells sorted from blood. The sample's cell subset or site, from its label and the paper: CD45RA+CCR7+. This chain joins TRBV7-9 to TRBJ2-1; no D gene can be assigned with confidence. The CDR3 reads as follows: CAPESYNEQFF. DNA sequence: TGTGCCCCGGAGTCCTACAATGAGCAGTTCTTC.